The 9 T cell receptor beta chains reported below all come from one sample, sequenced in a study of breast tumors, draining lymph nodes, adjacent tissues. Each CDR3 protein gets one entry after TCRdb re-called the multiplex PCR reads with MiXCR. This table holds about 270,000 distinct CDR3 sequences, around 31% found once. Samples came from axillary lymph nodes draining the breast cancer. Sequencing used axillary lymph node tissue. The receptors were gathered from a female donor with breast cancer. Some clones in this sample may be carry-over from other donors' samples.

This clonotype was counted at least ten times. The chain joins TRBV12-3 or TRBV12-4 to TRBJ2-1; perhaps TRBD2 as D (5 bases). Trimming pared 10 bases from V and 12 bases from J, leaving 16 bases between. The CDR3 contains 11 residues. The DNA for the CDR3 is TGTGCCACCTCGGCGGGCCCTAGGCAGTTCTTC. It yields the protein CATSAGPRQFF.

This clonotype has a count of ten or more. The genes are TRBV10-2 and TRBJ2-2; TRBD2 matches at 7 bases. This CDR3 has 14 residues. After removal of 6 bases from V and 0 bases from J, the junction contained 1 base not matched to a gene. Germline V gives CDR1 WSHSY, CDR2 SAAADI. The CDR3 DNA reads as TGCGCCAGCAGGGGAGGGGCGAACACCGGGGAGCTGTTTTTT. Protein: CASRGGANTGELFF.

This clonotype was seen ten or more times. This chain joins TRBV24-1 and TRBJ2-3; D is unclear. The V and J ends lost 2 bases and 7 bases respectively, with 18 bases between them. Germline CDR1 KGHDR, CDR2 SFDVKD. CDR3 length equals 16 residues. The DNA of the CDR3 is TGTGCCACCAGTGATTCCCGCAGCTCCACCCCAAATACGCAGTATTTT. This codes for CATSDSRSSTPNTQYF.

The V and J genes are TRBV19 and TRBJ1-1, with TRBD1 matching 9 bases. Germline trimming cut 6 bases from V and 2 bases from J; bases unmatched to any gene: 4. CDR1 and CDR2 from the germline V gene are LNHDA and SQIVND (reference sequence). The CDR3 length is 14 residues. The CDR3, as DNA: TGTGCCAGTAGGACGGGACAGGGTAACACTGAAGCTTTCTTT. Protein product: CASRTGQGNTEAFF. Full variable domain (outside the CDR3, taken from reference TRBV19 and TRBJ1-1): DGGITQSPKYLFRKEGQNVTLSCEQNLNHDAMYWYRQDPGQGLRLIYYSQIVNDFQKGDIAEGYSVSREKKESFPLTVTSAQKNPTAFYLCASRTGQGNTEAFFGQGTRLTVV.

Turning to this clonotype: Here the CDR3 omits its conserved ending phenylalanine or tryptophan, so a read error is the likely source. The chain uses TRBV5-1 and TRBJ2-6, with TRBD1 identical over 7 bases. J was trimmed by 12 bases and V by 3 bases; bases with no gene match: 0. CDR1 and CDR2 (germline): SGHRS, YFSETQ. The CDR3 length is 11 residues. The CDR3 reads CASSWDSVLTS. Written as DNA, the CDR3 is TGCGCCAGCAGCTGGGACAGCGTCCTGACTTCC.

Comments on this clonotype: One base away lies a much larger clone, so this may be a sequencing read error. The chain links TRBV6-5 to TRBJ1-3; possibly TRBD1 for D (6 bases). V dropped 5 bases and J dropped 4 bases, with 18 bases sitting between them. Germline V gene data show CDR1 as MNHEY and CDR2 as SVGAGI. This CDR3 is built from 16 residues. The CDR3 spells CASSHQGYKGGNTIYF. The CDR3 DNA sequence: TGTGCCAGCAGTCACCAGGGGTATAAAGGGGGAAACACCATATATTTT.

This clonotype was picked up many times. This chain connects TRBV7-2 to TRBJ2-3, with D tentatively TRBD2 (5 bases). This CDR3 comprises 15 residues. Trimming stripped 5 bases from V and 0 bases from J, with 12 bases between. Germline V gene sequence: CDR1 SGHTA, CDR2 FQGNSA. CDR3 amino acids: CASSQTKRSTDTQYF. The CDR3 bases are TGTGCCAGCAGCCAGACAAAGCGGAGCACAGATACGCAGTATTTT.

Worth noting for this clonotype: Being one base from a much bigger clone, this may be a read error. The rearrangement uses TRBV7-9 and TRBJ2-7, with D unresolved. Looked up from germline, CDR1 is SEHNR and CDR2 is FQNEAQ (reference sequence). The CDR3 loop spans 15 amino acids. CDR3: CASSQGRLPSYEQHF. The DNA for the CDR3 is TGTGCCAGCAGCCAAGGTAGGCTACCATCCTACGAGCAGCACTTC.

At least ten counts were recorded for this clonotype. The rearrangement uses TRBV7-2 and TRBJ2-2; 14 bases fit TRBD2. This CDR3 region has 16 residues. The trim removed 4 bases at V and 6 bases at J, leaving 4 bases unmatched. Germline V gives CDR1 SGHTA, CDR2 FQGNSA. Written as DNA, the CDR3 is TGTGCCAGCAGCTCGAGACTAGCGGGAGGGTCCGGGGAGCTGTTTTTT. It yields the protein CASSSRLAGGSGELFF.